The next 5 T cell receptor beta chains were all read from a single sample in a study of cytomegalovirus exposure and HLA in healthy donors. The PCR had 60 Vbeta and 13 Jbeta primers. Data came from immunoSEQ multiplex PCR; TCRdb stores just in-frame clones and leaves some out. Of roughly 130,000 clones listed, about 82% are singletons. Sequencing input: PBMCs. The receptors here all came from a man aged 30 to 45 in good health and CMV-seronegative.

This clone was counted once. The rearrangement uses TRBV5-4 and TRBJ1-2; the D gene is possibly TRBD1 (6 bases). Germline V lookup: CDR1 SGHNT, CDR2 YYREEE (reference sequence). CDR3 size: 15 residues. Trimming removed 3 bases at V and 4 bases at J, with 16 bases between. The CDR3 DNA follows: TGTGCCAGCAGCTACTCGACAGGTTTGGGCTATGGCTACACCTTC. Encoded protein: CASSYSTGLGYGYTF.

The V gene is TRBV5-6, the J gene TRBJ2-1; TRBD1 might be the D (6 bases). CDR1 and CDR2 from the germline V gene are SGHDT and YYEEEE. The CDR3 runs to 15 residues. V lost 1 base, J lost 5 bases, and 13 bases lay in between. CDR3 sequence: CASSLNRAGHNEQFF. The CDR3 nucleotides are TGTGCCAGCAGCTTGAACAGGGCAGGGCACAATGAGCAGTTCTTC.

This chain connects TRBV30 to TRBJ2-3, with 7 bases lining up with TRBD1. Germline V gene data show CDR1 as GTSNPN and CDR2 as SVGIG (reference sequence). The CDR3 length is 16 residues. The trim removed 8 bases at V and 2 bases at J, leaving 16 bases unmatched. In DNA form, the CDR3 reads TGTGCCGGTACAGGGGCCGCGTCCCGAAACACAGATACGCAGTATTTT. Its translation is CAGTGAASRNTDTQYF. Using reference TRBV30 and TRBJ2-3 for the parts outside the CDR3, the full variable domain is SQTIHQWPATLVQPVGSPLSLECTVEGTSNPNLYWYRQAAGRGLQLLFYSVGIGQISSEVPQNLSASRPQDRQFILSSKKLLLSDSGFYLCAGTGAASRNTDTQYFGPGTRLTVL.

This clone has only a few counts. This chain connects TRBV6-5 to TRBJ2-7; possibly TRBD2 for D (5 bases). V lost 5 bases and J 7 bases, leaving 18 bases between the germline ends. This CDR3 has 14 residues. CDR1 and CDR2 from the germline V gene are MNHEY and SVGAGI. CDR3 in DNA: TGTGCCAGCAGTGCCTACGGGATCGCCTGGGAGCAGTACTTC. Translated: CASSAYGIAWEQYF.

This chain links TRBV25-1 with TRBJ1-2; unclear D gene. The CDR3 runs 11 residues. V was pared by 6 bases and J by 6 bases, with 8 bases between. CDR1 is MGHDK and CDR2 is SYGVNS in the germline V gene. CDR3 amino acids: CASRAVDGYTF. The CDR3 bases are TGTGCCAGCAGGGCGGTGGATGGCTACACCTTC.